One and the same sample provided the 24 T cell receptor beta chains below, sequenced in a study of human T cells and chemical hapten exposure (dated by TCRdb to about 2021). Explained via the paper, the time point label denotes: pre-sensitization, week 0. This specimen's treatment or condition label, interpreted: therapeutic diphenylcyclopropenone sensitization with weekly scalp DPC. To prepare the library, RACE was applied. Sequencing took place on a NextSeq 500. TCRdb trimmed public reads at Q25 via fastp, called clones via MiXCR and kept in-frame beta chains. Each CDR3 protein gets just one entry, which takes the most common genes and DNA from the rows behind it. This sample has some 36,000 distinct CDR3 sequences in its table, and roughly 7.2% of those were observed once. Clones ranked in the top ten supply 1.3% of the sample. The specimen was whole blood, collected in connection with sensitization to the hapten diphenylcyclopropenone (DPC). The receptors were sampled from a woman in her forties or fifties with alopecia areata. Some clones in this sample may be carry-over from other donors' samples.

This clonotype was observed a few times. This rearrangement joins TRBV7-2 to TRBJ2-7, with D perhaps matching TRBD1 (7 bases). Looked up from germline, CDR1 is SGHTA and CDR2 is FQGNSA. V lost 3 bases, J lost 6 bases, and 15 bases lay in between. This CDR3 comprises 14 residues. CDR3 DNA sequence: TGTGCCAGCAGCTTCCTGGAGGGGGCAAGCGAGCAGTACTTC. Protein: CASSFLEGASEQYF.

This sequence joins TRBV12-3 or TRBV12-4 and TRBJ2-7; D is possibly TRBD2 (6 bases). This CDR3 comprises 13 residues. V was cut by 6 bases and J by 5 bases, with 14 bases left in between. This CDR3 reads CASSQKLAHEQYF. CDR3 coding DNA: TGTGCCAGCAGCCAAAAACTAGCCCACGAGCAGTACTTC.

This clonotype has just a few counts. The rearrangement joins TRBV11-2 to TRBJ1-2, with D perhaps matching TRBD1 (6 bases). CDR3 length: 13 residues. Trimming cost V 5 bases and J 4 bases, with 11 bases left between them. Germline V lookup: CDR1 SGHAT, CDR2 FQNNGV. The chain's CDR3 is CASSPGDLYGYTF. The CDR3 DNA reads as TGTGCCAGCAGCCCAGGGGATCTCTATGGCTACACCTTC.

This clonotype was counted at least ten times. This sequence joins TRBV6-1 and TRBJ2-6, with 8 nucleotides matching TRBD1. The CDR3 is made up of 15 amino acids. Germline CDR1 MNHNS, CDR2 SASEGT. The V segment lost 3 bases and the J segment 2 bases; nucleotides outside the gene matches: 0. The CDR3 region is CASSETGAGANVLTF. The CDR3 DNA follows: TGTGCCAGCAGTGAGACAGGGGCTGGGGCCAACGTCCTGACTTTC.

In this sample, this clonotype turned up many times. The rearrangement links TRBV9 to TRBJ2-3; TRBD2 aligns across 11 bases. Germline loops: CDR1 SGDLS, CDR2 YYNGEE. The CDR3 runs 17 residues. With V trimmed by 0 bases and J by 6 bases, 9 bases remained unmatched. CDR3 nucleotide sequence: TGTGCCAGCAGCGTAGACCTAGCGGGAGGACCCCTCGATACGCAGTATTTT. The encoded protein is CASSVDLAGGPLDTQYF.

This clonotype was detected ten times or more. This chain links TRBV14 with TRBJ1-2, with D perhaps TRBD1 (6 bases). The V end lost 6 bases, the J end lost 7 bases, and 18 bases lay between the germline ends. CDR1 and CDR2 (germline): SGHDN, FVKESK. CDR3 length: 14 amino acids. The CDR3 DNA reads TGTGCCAGCAGTCGCGCCGGGACAAGAATTGGCTACACCTTC. This codes for CASSRAGTRIGYTF.

This clonotype was counted at least ten times. The genes are TRBV12-3 or TRBV12-4 and TRBJ1-2, with no clear D. The CDR3 spans 12 residues. Trimming stripped 10 bases from V and 2 bases from J, with 11 bases between. CDR3 coding DNA: TGTGCCATCAGGACGATGAACTATGGCTACACCTTC. Protein: CAIRTMNYGYTF.

The rearrangement uses TRBV29-1 and TRBJ1-1; no firm D call. The germline gives CDR1 SQVTM, CDR2 ANQGSEA. Trimming left V 4 bases short and J 4 bases short, with 13 bases between. The CDR3 sequence is 13 residues long. Here the CDR3 reads CSVARQARTEAFF. Here the CDR3 DNA reads TGCAGCGTTGCCCGGCAGGCCCGCACTGAAGCTTTCTTT.

This clonotype was counted between two and nine times. The chain couples TRBV6-5 to TRBJ2-5; D unresolved. Per germline, CDR1 MNHEY and CDR2 SVGAGI. V lost 0 bases and J lost 3, with 11 bases in between. This CDR3 is 15 amino acids long. DNA for the CDR3: TGTGCCAGCAGTTACTCTTTTCTAGAGAAAGAGACCCAGTACTTC. This sequence encodes CASSYSFLEKETQYF.

The chain combines TRBV29-1 with TRBJ2-7, with 13 positions matching TRBD2. The CDR3 sequence is 13 residues long. Trimming removed 6 bases from V and 2 bases from J; junction bases left unmatched: 1. Germline-derived CDR1 and CDR2 are SQVTM and ANQGSEA. CDR3: CSVGTSGTYEQYF. The CDR3 coding sequence is TGCAGCGTCGGGACTAGCGGGACCTACGAGCAGTACTTC.

This clonotype has at least ten counts. The V gene is TRBV15, the J gene TRBJ2-3; D is perhaps TRBD1 or TRBD2 (5 bases each). CDR3 size: 15 residues. V dropped 0 bases and J dropped 2 bases, with 9 bases sitting between them. Germline lookup yields CDR1 LNHNV and CDR2 YYDKDF (reference sequence). CDR3 loop: CATSRDLGTTDTQYF. CDR3 nucleotide sequence: TGTGCCACCAGCAGAGATCTCGGGACCACAGATACGCAGTATTTT. Full variable domain (outside the CDR3, taken from reference TRBV15 and TRBJ2-3): DAMVIQNPRYQVTQFGKPVTLSCSQTLNHNVMYWYQQKSSQAPKLLFHYYDKDFNNEADTPDNFQSRRPNTSFCFLDIRSPGLGDTAMYLCATSRDLGTTDTQYFGPGTRLTVL.

J is TRBJ2-3 and V is TRBV28; D is unresolved. V dropped 3 bases and J dropped 5 bases, with 9 bases sitting between them. This CDR3 has 13 amino acids. CDR1 MDHEN and CDR2 SYDVKM come from the germline V gene. The CDR3 region is CASSLPYKDTQYF. The CDR3 coding sequence is TGTGCCAGCAGTTTGCCTTATAAAGATACGCAGTATTTT.

This clonotype was counted ten times or more. CDR3 sequence (DNA): TGTGCCAGCAGCCAAACAACAGGTGTCAAGGAACCCCTCCACTTT. It translates to CASSQTTGVKEPLHF. This chain links TRBV3-1 with TRBJ1-6; D possibly corresponds to TRBD1 (5 bases). The germline CDR1 and CDR2 sequences are LGHDT and YNNKEL (reference sequence). V shed 2 bases and J shed 12 bases, with 17 bases lying between them. The CDR3 has 15 residues. The full variable domain, its missing parts supplied by reference TRBV3-1 and TRBJ1-6, is DTAVSQTPKYLVTQMGNDKSIKCEQNLGHDTMYWYKQDSKKFLKIMFSYNNKELIINETVPNRFSPKSPDKAHLNLHINSLELGDSAVYFCASSQTTGVKEPLHFGNGTRLTVT.

The chain has TRBV28 and TRBJ1-1; TRBD1 is a possible D gene (5 bases). V was pared by 7 bases and J by 10 bases, with 16 bases between. This CDR3 is 12 amino acids long. Germline CDR1 reads MDHEN; CDR2 reads SYDVKM. CDR3 nucleotides: TGTGCCAGCATCACTCGGGGGATCAGAGCTTTCTTT. This sequence encodes CASITRGIRAFF. Supplemented by reference TRBV28 and TRBJ1-1, the full variable domain reads DVKVTQSSRYLVKRTGEKVFLECVQDMDHENMFWYRQDPGLGLRLIYFSYDVKMKEKGDIPEGYSVSREKKERFSLILESASTNQTSMYLCASITRGIRAFFGQGTRLTVV.

Only a few counts were recorded for this clonotype. The V gene is TRBV18, the J gene TRBJ2-1; 10 bases are shared with TRBD1. V lost 3 bases, J lost 9 bases, and 8 bases stayed unmatched. CDR3 size: 15 residues. Germline assignment: CDR1 KGHSH and CDR2 LQKENI. This CDR3 reads CASSPGTGVGGEQFF. As DNA, the CDR3 is TGTGCCAGCTCACCCGGGACAGGGGTTGGTGGTGAGCAGTTCTTC.

A few counts support this clonotype. V usage is TRBV18 and J usage is TRBJ1-1, with D hard to call. V shed 0 bases and J shed 1 base, with 9 bases lying between them. The V gene's germline CDR1 is KGHSH and CDR2 LQKENI. CDR3 size: 15 residues. CDR3 protein: CASSPPSQRNTEAFF. The CDR3 nucleotides read TGTGCCAGCTCACCACCATCACAGCGGAACACTGAAGCTTTCTTT.

This clonotype was seen many times. V is TRBV5-1 and J is TRBJ2-4, with D perhaps TRBD1 or TRBD2 (5 bases each). V was shortened by 1 base and J by 4 bases, with 9 bases between the two germline ends. Germline values: CDR1 SGHRS, CDR2 YFSETQ. The CDR3 runs 14 residues. The CDR3 DNA reads as TGCGCCAGCAGCTTGACGAGGGGTAAAAACATTCAGTACTTC. Protein sequence: CASSLTRGKNIQYF.

The V and J genes are TRBV7-6 and TRBJ2-7; D gene ambiguous. Deletions cut 1 base from V and 7 bases from J, with 11 bases between. The CDR3 is 13 amino acids. The germline V gene encodes CDR1 SGHVS and CDR2 FNYEAQ. The CDR3 DNA reads as TGTGCCAGCAGCTTAGGGCGGTACAGAGAGCAGTACTTC. The encoded protein is CASSLGRYREQYF.

This clonotype was detected ten times or more. CDR3 loop: CASSLRQGAAYEQYF. DNA for the CDR3: TGTGCCAGCAGCCTTCGACAGGGGGCGGCCTACGAGCAGTACTTC. The chain combines TRBV3-1 with TRBJ2-7, with 10 positions matching TRBD1. V was pared by 4 bases and J by 2 bases, with 5 bases of the junction left unmatched. The CDR3 has 15 amino acids. Germline V CDR1 and CDR2: LGHDT, YNNKEL (reference sequence).

In its sample, this clonotype was seen a few times. J is TRBJ2-3 and V is TRBV6-6; no definite D call. The CDR3 is 13 residues long. Germline loops: CDR1 MNHNY, CDR2 SVGAGI (reference sequence). With 2 bases removed from V and 0 bases from J, the gap between germline ends came to 3 bases. The CDR3: CASSYGSTDTQYF. Written as DNA, the CDR3 is TGTGCCAGCAGTTACGGGAGCACAGATACGCAGTATTTT.

This clonotype turned up a few times. The gene calls are TRBV7-8 and TRBJ1-1; 7 bases line up with TRBD1. The germline V gene has CDR1 SGHVS and CDR2 FQNEAQ. V trimming: 5 bases; J trimming: 5 bases; junction bases outside the gene matches: 5. This CDR3 contains 13 residues. CDR3 DNA sequence: TGTGCCAGCAGCCGACAGGGACGGACTGAAGCTTTCTTT. This encodes CASSRQGRTEAFF.

The chain has TRBV6-1 and TRBJ2-7, with 8 bases aligning to TRBD2. Germline V gene data show CDR1 as MNHNS and CDR2 as SASEGT. V was clipped by 2 bases and J by 2 bases; unmatched bases: 5. The CDR3 has 15 amino acids. CDR3 sequence: CASSENGGLAYEQYF. CDR3 nucleotides: TGTGCCAGCAGTGAAAACGGGGGACTAGCCTACGAGCAGTACTTC.

This clonotype has ten or more counts. V is TRBV7-9 and J is TRBJ2-3; D possibly corresponds to TRBD2 (5 bases). V was clipped by 2 bases and J by 1 base, with 7 bases between them. This CDR3 has 14 amino acids. The germline gives CDR1 SEHNR, CDR2 FQNEAQ (reference sequence). The CDR3 DNA sequence: TGTGCCAGCAGCTTACCGGAGGGCACAGATACGCAGTATTTT. It specifies CASSLPEGTDTQYF. Supplemented by reference TRBV7-9 and TRBJ2-3, the full variable domain reads DTGVSQNPRHKITKRGQNVTFRCDPISEHNRLYWYRQTLGQGPEFLTYFQNEAQLEKSRLLSDRFSAERPKGSFSTLEIQRTEQGDSAMYLCASSLPEGTDTQYFGPGTRLTVL.

The sample holds many counts of this clonotype. The rearrangement joins TRBV28 to TRBJ1-1; D is perhaps TRBD1 (6 bases). The CDR3 loop spans 14 amino acids. V was trimmed by 6 bases and J by 4 bases, leaving 15 bases between them. Germline CDR1 reads MDHEN; CDR2 reads SYDVKM. For the CDR3, the DNA is TGTGCCAGCAGCCAGCGAGGGGGGAGCACTGAAGCTTTCTTT. This gives the protein CASSQRGGSTEAFF.